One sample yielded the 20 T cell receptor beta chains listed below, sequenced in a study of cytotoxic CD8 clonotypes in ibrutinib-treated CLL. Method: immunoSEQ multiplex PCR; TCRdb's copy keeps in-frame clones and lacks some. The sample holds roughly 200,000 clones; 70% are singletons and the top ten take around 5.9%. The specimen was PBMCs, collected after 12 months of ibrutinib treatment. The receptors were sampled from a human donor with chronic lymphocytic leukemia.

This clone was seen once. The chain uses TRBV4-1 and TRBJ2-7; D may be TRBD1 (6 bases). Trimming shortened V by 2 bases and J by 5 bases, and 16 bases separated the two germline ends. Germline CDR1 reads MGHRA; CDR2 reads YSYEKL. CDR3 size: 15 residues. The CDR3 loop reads CASSQNRDNQHEQYF. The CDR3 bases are TGCGCCAGCAGCCAAAACCGGGACAACCAGCACGAGCAGTACTTC.

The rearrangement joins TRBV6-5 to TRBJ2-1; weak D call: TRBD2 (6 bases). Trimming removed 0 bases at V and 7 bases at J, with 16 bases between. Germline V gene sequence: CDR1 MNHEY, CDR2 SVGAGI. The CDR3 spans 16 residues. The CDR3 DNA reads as TGTGCCAGCAGTTACTCGATTACGGGGGTTGAGAATGAGCAGTTCTTC. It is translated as CASSYSITGVENEQFF.

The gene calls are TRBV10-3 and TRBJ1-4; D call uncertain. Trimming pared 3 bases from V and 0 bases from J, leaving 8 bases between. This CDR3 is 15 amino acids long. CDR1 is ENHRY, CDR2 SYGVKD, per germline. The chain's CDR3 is CAISENPSTNEKLFF. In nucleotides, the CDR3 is TGTGCCATCAGTGAAAACCCCTCAACTAATGAAAAACTGTTTTTT.

CDR3 nucleotide sequence: TGTGCCAGCAGACCGAGAGGGAGACGCTACAATGAGCAGTTCTTC. Its protein is CASRPRGRRYNEQFF. The chain carries TRBV6-5 and TRBJ2-1, with a weak D call TRBD2 (5 bases). The V end was cut by 6 bases, the J end by 3 bases, with 15 bases between. This CDR3 contains 15 residues. Germline V gene sequence: CDR1 MNHEY, CDR2 SVGAGI.

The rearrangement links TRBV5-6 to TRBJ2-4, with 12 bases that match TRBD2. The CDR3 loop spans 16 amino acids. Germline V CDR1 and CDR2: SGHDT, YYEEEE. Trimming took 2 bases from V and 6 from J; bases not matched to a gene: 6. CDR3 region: CASSFKTSGSGNIQYF. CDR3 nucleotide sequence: TGTGCCAGCAGCTTTAAGACTAGCGGGAGTGGAAACATTCAGTACTTC.

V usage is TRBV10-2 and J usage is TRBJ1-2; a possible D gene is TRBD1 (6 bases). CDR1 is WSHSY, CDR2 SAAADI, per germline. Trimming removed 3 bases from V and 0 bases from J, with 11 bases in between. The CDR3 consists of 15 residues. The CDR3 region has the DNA TGCGCCAGCAGTGACCCAGGGGAGGCTAACTATGGCTACACCTTC. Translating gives CASSDPGEANYGYTF.

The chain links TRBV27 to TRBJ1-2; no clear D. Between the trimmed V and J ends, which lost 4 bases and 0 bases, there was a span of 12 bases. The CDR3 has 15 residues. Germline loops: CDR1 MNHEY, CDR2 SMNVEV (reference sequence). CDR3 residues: CASSYINSANYGYTF. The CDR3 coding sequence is TGTGCCAGCAGTTATATTAACAGCGCTAACTATGGCTACACCTTC.

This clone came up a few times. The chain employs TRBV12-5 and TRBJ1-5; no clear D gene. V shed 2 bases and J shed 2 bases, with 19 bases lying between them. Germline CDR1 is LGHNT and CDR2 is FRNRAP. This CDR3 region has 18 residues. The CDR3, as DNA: TGTGCTAGTGGTTTGAGGAATCGGGTTTCGGCAGGCAATCAGCCCCAGCATTTT. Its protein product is CASGLRNRVSAGNQPQHF. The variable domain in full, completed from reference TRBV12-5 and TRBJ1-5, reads DARVTQTPRHKVTEMGQEVTMRCQPILGHNTVFWYRQTMMQGLELLAYFRNRAPLDDSGMPKDRFSAEMPDATLATLKIQPSEPRDSAVYFCASGLRNRVSAGNQPQHFGDGTRLSIL.

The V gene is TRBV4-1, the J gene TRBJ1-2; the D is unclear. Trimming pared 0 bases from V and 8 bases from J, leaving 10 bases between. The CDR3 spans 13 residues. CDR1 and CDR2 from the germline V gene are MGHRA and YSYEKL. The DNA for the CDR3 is TGCGCCAGCAGCCAAGATGGGTTAGAGGGCTACACCTTC. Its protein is CASSQDGLEGYTF.

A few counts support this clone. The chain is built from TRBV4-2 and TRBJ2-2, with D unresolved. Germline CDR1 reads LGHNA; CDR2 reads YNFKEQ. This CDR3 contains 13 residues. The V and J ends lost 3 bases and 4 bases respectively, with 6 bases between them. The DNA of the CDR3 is TGTGCCAGCAGCCATAGAGGCACCGGGGAGCTGTTTTTT. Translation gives CASSHRGTGELFF.

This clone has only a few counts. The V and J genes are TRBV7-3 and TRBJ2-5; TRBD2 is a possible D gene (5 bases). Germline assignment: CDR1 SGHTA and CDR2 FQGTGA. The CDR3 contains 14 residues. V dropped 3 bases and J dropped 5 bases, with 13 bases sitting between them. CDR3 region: CASSFGGLRETQYF. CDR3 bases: TGTGCCAGCAGCTTTGGCGGACTTCGGGAGACCCAGTACTTC.

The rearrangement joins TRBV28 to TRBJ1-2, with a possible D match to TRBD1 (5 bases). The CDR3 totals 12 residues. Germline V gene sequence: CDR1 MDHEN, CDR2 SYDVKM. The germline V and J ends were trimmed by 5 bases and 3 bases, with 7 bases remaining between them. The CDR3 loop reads CASSPRDYGYTF. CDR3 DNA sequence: TGTGCCAGCAGTCCCAGGGACTATGGCTACACCTTC.

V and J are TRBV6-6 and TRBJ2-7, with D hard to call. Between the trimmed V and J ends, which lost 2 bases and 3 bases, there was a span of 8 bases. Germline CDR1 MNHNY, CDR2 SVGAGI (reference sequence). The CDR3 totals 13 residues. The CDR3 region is CASSYKDGYEQYF. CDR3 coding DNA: TGTGCCAGCAGTTACAAAGACGGCTACGAGCAGTACTTC.

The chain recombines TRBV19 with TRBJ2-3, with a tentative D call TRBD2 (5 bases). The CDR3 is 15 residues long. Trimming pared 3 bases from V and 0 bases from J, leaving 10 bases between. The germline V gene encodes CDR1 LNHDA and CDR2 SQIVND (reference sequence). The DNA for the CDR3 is TGTGCCAGTAGTATGTTTAGCGCTAGCACAGATACGCAGTATTTT. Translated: CASSMFSASTDTQYF.

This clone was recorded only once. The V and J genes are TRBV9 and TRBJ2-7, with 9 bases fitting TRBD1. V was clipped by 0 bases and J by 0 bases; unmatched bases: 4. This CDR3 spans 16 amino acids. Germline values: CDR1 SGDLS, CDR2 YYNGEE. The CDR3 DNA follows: TGTGCCAGCAGCGTAGTAGGACAGGGGAGCTCCTACGAGCAGTACTTC. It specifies CASSVVGQGSSYEQYF. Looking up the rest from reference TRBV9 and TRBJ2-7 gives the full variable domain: DSGVTQTPKHLITATGQRVTLRCSPRSGDLSVYWYQQSLDQGLQFLIQYYNGEERAKGNILERFSAQQFPDLHSELNLSSLELGDSALYFCASSVVGQGSSYEQYFGPGTRLTVT.

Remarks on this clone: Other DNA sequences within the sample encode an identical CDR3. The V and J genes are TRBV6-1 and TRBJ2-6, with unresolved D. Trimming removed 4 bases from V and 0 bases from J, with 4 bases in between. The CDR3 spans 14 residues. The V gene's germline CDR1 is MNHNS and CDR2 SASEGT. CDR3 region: CASSVSSGANVLTF. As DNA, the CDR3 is TGTGCCAGCAGTGTTAGCTCTGGGGCCAACGTCCTGACTTTC.

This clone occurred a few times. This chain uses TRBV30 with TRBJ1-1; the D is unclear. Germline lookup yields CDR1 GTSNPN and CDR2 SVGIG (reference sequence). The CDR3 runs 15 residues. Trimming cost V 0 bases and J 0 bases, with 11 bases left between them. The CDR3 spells CAWSVEKLLNTEAFF. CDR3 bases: TGTGCCTGGAGTGTCGAGAAACTCCTGAACACTGAAGCTTTCTTT.

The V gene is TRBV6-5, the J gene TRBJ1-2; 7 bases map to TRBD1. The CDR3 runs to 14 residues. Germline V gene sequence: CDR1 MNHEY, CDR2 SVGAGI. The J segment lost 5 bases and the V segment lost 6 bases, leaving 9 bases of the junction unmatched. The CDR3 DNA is TGTGCCAGCAGGTTGGGACAGACAGGTTATGGCTACACCTTC. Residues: CASRLGQTGYGYTF.

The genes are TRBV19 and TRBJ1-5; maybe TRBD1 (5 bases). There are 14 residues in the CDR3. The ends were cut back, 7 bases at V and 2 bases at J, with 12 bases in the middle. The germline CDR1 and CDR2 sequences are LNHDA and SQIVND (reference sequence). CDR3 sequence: CASTLRGRNQPQHF. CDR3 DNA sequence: TGTGCCAGTACTCTAAGGGGACGCAATCAGCCCCAGCATTTT.

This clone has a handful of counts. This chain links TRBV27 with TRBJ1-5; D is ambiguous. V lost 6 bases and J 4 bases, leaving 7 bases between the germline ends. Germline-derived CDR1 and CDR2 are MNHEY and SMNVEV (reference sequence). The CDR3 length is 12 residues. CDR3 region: CASRELNQPQHF. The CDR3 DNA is TGTGCCAGCAGGGAATTAAATCAGCCCCAGCATTTT.